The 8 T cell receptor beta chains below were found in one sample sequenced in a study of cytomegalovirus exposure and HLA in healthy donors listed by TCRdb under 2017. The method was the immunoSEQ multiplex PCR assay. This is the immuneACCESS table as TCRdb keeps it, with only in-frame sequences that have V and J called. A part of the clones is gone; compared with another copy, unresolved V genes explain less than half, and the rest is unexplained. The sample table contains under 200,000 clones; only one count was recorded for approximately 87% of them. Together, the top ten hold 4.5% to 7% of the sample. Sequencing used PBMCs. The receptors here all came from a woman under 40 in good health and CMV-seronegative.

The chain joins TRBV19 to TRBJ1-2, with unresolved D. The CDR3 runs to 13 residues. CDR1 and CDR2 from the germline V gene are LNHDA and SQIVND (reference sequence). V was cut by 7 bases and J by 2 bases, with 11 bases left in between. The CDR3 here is CASTSKPNYGYTF. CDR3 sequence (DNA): TGTGCCAGTACCAGCAAACCGAACTATGGCTACACCTTC.

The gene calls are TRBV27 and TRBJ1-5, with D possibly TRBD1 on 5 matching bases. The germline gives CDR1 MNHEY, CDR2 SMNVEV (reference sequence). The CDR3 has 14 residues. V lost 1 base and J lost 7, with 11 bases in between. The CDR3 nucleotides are TGTGCCAGCAGTTTATTAGGGGTCGACCAGCCCCAGCATTTT. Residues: CASSLLGVDQPQHF.

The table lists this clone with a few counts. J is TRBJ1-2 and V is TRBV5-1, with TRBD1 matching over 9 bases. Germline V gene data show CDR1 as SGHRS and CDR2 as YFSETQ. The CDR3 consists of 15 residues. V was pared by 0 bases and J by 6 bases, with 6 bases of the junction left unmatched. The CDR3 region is CASSLEQGAMDGYTF. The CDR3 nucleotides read TGCGCCAGCAGCTTGGAACAGGGGGCGATGGATGGCTACACCTTC.

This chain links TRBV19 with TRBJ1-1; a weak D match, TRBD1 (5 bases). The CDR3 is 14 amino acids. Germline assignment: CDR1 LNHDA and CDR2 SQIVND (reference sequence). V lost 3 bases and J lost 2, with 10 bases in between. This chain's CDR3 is CASSISTANTEAFF. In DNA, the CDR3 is TGTGCCAGTAGTATTTCGACAGCAAACACTGAAGCTTTCTTT.

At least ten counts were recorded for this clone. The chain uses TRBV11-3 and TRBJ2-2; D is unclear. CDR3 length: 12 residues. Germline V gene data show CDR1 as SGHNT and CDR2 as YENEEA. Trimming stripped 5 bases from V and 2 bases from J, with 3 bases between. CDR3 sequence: CASSPNTGELFF. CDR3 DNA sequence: TGTGCCAGCAGCCCCAACACCGGGGAGCTGTTTTTT.

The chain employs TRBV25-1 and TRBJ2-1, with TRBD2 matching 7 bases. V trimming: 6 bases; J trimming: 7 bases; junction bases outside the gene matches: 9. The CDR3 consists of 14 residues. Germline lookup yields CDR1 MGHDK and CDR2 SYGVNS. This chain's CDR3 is CASRKAGNLNEQFF. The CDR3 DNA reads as TGTGCCAGCAGGAAAGCGGGAAATCTTAATGAGCAGTTCTTC.

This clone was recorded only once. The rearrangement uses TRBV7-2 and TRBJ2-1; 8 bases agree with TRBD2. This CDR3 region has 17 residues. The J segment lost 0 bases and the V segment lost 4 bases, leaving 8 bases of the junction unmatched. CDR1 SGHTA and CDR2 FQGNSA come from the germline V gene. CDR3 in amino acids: CASSSGLDRSSYNEQFF. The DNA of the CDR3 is TGTGCCAGCAGCTCGGGACTAGACCGGAGCTCCTACAATGAGCAGTTCTTC. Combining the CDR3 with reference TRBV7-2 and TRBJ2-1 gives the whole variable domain GAGVSQSPSNKVTEKGKDVELRCDPISGHTALYWYRQSLGQGLEFLIYFQGNSAPDKSGLPSDRFSAERTGGSVSTLTIQRTQQEDSAVYLCASSSGLDRSSYNEQFFGPGTRLTVL.

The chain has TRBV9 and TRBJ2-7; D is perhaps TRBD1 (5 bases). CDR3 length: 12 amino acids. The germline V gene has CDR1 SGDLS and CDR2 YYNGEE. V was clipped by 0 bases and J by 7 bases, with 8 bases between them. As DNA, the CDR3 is TGTGCCAGCAGCGTAGGCGACAGTGAGCAGTACTTC. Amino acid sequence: CASSVGDSEQYF.